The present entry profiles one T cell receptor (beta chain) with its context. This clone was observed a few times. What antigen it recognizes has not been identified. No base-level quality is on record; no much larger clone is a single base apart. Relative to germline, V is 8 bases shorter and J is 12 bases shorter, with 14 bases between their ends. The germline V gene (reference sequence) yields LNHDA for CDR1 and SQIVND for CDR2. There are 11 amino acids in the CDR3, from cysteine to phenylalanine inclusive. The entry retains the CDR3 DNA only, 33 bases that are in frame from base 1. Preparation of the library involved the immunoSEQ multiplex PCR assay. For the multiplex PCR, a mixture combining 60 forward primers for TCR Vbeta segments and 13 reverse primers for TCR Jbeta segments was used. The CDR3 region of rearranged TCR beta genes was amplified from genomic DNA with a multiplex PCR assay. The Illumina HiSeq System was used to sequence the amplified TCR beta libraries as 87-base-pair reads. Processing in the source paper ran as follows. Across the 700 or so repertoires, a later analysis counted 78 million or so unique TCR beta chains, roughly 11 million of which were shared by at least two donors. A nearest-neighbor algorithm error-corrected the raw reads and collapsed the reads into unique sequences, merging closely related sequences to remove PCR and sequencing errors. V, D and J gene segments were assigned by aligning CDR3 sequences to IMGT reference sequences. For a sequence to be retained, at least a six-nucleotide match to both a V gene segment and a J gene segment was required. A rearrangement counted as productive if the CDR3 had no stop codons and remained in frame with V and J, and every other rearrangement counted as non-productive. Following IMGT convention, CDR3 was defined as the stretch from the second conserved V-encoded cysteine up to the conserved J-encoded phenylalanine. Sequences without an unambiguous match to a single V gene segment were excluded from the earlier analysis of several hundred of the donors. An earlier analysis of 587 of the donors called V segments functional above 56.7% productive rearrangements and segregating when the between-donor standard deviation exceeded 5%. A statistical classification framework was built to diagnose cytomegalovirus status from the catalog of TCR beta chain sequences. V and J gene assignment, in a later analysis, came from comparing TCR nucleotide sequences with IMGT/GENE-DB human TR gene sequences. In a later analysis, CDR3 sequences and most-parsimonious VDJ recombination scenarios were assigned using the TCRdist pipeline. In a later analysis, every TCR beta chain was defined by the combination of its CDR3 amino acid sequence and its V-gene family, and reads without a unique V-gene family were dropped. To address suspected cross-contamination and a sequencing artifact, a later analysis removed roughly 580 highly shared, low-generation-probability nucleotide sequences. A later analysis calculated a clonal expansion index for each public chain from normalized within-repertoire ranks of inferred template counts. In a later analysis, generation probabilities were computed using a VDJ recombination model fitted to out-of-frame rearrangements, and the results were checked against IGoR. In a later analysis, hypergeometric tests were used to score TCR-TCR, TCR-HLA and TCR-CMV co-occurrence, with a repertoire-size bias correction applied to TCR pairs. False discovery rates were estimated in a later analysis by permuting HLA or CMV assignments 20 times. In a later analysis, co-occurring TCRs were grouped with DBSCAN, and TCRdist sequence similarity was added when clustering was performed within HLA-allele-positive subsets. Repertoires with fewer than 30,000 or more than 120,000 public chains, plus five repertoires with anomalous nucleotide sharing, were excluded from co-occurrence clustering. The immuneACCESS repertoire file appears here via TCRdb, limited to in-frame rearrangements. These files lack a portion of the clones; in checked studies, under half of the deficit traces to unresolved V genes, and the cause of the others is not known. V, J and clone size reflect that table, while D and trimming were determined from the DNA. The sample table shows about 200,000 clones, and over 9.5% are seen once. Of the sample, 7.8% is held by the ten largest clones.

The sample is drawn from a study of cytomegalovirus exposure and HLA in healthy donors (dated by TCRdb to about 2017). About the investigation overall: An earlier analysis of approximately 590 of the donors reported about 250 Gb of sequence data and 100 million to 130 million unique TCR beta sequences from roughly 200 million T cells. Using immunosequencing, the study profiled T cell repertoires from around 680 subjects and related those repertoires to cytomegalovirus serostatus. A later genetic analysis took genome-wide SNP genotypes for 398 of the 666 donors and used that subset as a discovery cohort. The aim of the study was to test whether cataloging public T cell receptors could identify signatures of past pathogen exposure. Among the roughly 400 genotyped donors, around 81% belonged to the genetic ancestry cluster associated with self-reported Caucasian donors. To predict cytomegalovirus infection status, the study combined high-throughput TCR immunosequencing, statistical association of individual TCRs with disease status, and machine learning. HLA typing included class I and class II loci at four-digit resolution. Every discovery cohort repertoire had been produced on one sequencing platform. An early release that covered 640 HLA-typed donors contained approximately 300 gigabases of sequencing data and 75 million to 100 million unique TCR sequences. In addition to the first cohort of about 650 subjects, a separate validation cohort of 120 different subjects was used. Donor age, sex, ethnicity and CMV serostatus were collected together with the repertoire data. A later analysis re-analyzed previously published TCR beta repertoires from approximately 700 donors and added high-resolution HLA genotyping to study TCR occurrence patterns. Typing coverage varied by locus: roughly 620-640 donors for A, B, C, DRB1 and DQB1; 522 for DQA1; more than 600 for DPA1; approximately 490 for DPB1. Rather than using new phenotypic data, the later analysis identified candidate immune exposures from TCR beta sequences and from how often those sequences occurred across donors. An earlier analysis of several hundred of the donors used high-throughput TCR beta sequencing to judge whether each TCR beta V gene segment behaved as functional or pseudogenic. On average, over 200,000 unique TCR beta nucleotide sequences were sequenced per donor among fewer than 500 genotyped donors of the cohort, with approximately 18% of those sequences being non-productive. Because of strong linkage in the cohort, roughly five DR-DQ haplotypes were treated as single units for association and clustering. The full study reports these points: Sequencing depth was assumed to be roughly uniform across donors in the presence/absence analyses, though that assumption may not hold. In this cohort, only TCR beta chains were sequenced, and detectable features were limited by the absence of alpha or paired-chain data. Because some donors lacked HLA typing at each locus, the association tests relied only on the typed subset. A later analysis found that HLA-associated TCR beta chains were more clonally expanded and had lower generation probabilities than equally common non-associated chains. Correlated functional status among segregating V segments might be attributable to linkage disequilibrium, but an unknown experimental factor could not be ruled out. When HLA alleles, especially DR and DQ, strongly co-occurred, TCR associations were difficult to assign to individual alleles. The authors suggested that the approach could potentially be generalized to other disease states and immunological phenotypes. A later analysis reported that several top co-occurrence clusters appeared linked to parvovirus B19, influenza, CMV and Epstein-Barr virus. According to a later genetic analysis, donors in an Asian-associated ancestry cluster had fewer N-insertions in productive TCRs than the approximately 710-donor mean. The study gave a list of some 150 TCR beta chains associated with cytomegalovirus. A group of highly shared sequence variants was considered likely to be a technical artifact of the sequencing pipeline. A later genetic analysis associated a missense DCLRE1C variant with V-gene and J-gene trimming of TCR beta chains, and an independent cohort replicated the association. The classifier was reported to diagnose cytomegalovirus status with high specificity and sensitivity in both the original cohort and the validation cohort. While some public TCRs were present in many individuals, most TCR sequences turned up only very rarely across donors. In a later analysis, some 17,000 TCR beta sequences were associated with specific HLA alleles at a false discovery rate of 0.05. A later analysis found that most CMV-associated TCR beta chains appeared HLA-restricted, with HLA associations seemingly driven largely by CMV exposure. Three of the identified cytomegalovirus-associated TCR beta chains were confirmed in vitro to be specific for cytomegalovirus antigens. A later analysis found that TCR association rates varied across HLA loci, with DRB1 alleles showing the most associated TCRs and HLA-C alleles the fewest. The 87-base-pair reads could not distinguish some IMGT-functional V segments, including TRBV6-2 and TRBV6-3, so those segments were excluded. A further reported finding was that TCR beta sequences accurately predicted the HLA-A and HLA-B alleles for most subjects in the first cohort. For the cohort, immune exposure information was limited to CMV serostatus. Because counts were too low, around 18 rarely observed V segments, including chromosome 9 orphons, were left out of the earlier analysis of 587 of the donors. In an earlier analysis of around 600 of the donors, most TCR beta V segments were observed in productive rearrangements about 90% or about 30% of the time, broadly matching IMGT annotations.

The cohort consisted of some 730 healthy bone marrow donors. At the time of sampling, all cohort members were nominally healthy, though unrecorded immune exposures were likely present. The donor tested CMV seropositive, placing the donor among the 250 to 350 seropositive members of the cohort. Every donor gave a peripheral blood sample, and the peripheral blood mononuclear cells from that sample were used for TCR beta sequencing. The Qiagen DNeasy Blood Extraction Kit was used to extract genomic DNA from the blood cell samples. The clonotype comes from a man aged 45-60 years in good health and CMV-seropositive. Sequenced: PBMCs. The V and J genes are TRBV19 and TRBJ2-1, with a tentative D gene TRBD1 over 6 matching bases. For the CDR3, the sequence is CASDTGLGQFF. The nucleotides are TGTGCCAGTGATACAGGGTTAGGGCAGTTCTTC. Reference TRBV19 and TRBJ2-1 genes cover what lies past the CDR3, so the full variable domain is DGGITQSPKYLFRKEGQNVTLSCEQNLNHDAMYWYRQDPGQGLRLIYYSQIVNDFQKGDIAEGYSVSREKKESFPLTVTSAQKNPTAFYLCASDTGLGQFFGPGTRLTVL.